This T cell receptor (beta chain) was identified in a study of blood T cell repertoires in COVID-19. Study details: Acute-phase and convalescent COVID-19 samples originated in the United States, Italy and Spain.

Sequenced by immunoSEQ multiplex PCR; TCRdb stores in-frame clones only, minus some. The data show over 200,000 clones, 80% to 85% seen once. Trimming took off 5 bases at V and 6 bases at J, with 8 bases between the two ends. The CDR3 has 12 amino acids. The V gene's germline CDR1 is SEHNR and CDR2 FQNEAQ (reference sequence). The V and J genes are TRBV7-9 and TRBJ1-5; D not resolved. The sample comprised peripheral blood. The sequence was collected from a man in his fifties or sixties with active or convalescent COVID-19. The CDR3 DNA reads TGTGCCAGCAGCCTTCCTTCTCAGCCCCAGCATTTT. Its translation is CASSLPSQPQHF.